A single sample gave rise to the 18 T cell receptor beta chains below, sequenced in a study of T cells in tuberculosis. Cells were sorted from thawed PBMC rested overnight and stained with GMM-loaded CD1B tetramer, viability dye and anti-CD3. The CD1B tetramers carried C32 glucose monomycolate purified from Rhodococcus equi. Clones were sequenced by immunoSEQ multiplex PCR, and TCRdb holds only the in-frame ones, with some missing. The sample holds roughly 61,000 clones; nearly 90% are singletons and the top ten take roughly 22%. The sample comprised CD1b-GMM tetramer-negative cells sorted from PBMCs. The receptors stem from an adult woman with latent tuberculosis.

The chain is built from TRBV7-3 and TRBJ2-3; the match to TRBD1 covers 9 bases. This CDR3 is built from 17 residues. The V segment lost 5 bases and the J segment 3 bases; nucleotides outside the gene matches: 12. Germline CDR1 SGHTA, CDR2 FQGTGA. The CDR3 reads CASSQTRGQGYTDTQYF. The DNA of the CDR3 is TGTGCCAGCAGCCAAACACGGGGACAGGGATATACAGATACGCAGTATTTT.

V gene TRBV27 combines with J gene TRBJ2-2; D might be TRBD1 (5 bases). The CDR3 totals 13 residues. Germline CDR1 MNHEY, CDR2 SMNVEV (reference sequence). The ends were cut back, 5 bases at V and 7 bases at J, with 11 bases in the middle. The CDR3 DNA sequence: TGTGCCAGCAGTCCCAGGGTCCGCGGGGAGCTGTTTTTT. This encodes CASSPRVRGELFF.

This CDR3 is CASSVSVAKNIQYF. The CDR3 DNA is TGTGCCAGCAGTGTCAGTGTAGCCAAAAACATTCAGTACTTC. This chain links TRBV6-1 with TRBJ2-4; D not resolved. The CDR3 loop spans 14 amino acids. Trimming removed 4 bases from V and 0 bases from J, with 7 bases in between. Germline CDR1 MNHNS, CDR2 SASEGT.

The chain carries TRBV9 and TRBJ2-5; 7 bases agree with TRBD2. The CDR3 extends over 15 amino acids. V trimming: 3 bases; J trimming: 1 base; junction bases outside the gene matches: 6. CDR1 is SGDLS and CDR2 is YYNGEE in the germline V gene. CDR3 residues: CASSAWEGFQETQYF. Here the CDR3 DNA reads TGTGCCAGCAGCGCCTGGGAGGGGTTCCAAGAGACCCAGTACTTC.

This clone is a singleton in its sample. The chain joins TRBV7-2 to TRBJ2-7; 9 nucleotides match TRBD2. The V gene's germline CDR1 is SGHTA and CDR2 FQGNSA. With 2 bases clipped from V and 6 bases from J, the junction kept 8 bases outside the gene matches. The CDR3 contains 15 residues. The CDR3 nucleotides are TGTGCCAGCAGCTTATATATGCGGGGGGGCGGCGAGCAGTACTTC. This codes for CASSLYMRGGGEQYF.

This clone was detected only a few times. The V call is TRBV7-2, the J call TRBJ2-3, with 7 bases aligning to TRBD2. This CDR3 has 15 residues. Germline CDR1 reads SGHTA; CDR2 reads FQGNSA. V lost 5 bases, J lost 0 bases, and 5 bases stayed unmatched. CDR3 nucleotides: TGTGCCAGCAGCCCCAGCGGGACTAGCACAGATACGCAGTATTTT. Its translation: CASSPSGTSTDTQYF. The full variable domain, completed using reference TRBV7-2 and TRBJ2-3, is GAGVSQSPSNKVTEKGKDVELRCDPISGHTALYWYRQSLGQGLEFLIYFQGNSAPDKSGLPSDRFSAERTGGSVSTLTIQRTQQEDSAVYLCASSPSGTSTDTQYFGPGTRLTVL.

The genes are TRBV7-2 and TRBJ2-5, with D possibly matching TRBD2 (6 bases). Per the germline V gene, CDR1 is SGHTA and CDR2 is FQGNSA. The V gene lost 4 bases and the J gene lost 2 bases, with 17 bases spanning the gap. The CDR3 sequence is 16 residues long. CDR3 DNA: TGTGCCAGCAGCTCCACATATAGCGGAGAACAAGAGACCCAGTACTTC. Protein: CASSSTYSGEQETQYF.

The chain uses TRBV5-6 and TRBJ1-4, with D tentatively TRBD1 (5 bases). This CDR3 is built from 13 residues. The V end lost 0 bases, the J end lost 5 bases, and 5 bases lay between the germline ends. CDR1 is SGHDT and CDR2 is YYEEEE in the germline V gene. CDR3 protein: CASSLGQNEKLFF. CDR3 sequence (DNA): TGTGCCAGCAGCTTGGGACAGAATGAAAAACTGTTTTTT. Full variable domain (rest looked up from reference TRBV5-6 and TRBJ1-4): DAGVTQSPTHLIKTRGQQVTLRCSPKSGHDTVSWYQQALGQGPQFIFQYYEEEERQRGNFPDRFSGHQFPNYSSELNVNALLLGDSALYLCASSLGQNEKLFFGSGTQLSVL.

The genes are TRBV5-6 and TRBJ1-1; TRBD1 aligns across 9 bases. The germline V gene has CDR1 SGHDT and CDR2 YYEEEE. V shed 6 bases, J shed 7 bases, and the junction held 13 bases outside the gene matches. This CDR3 comprises 15 residues. As DNA, the CDR3 is TGTGCCAGCATCCTCGGGGGACAGGGCTTCGGTGAAGCTTTCTTT. It is translated as CASILGGQGFGEAFF.

This clone was detected a few times. The chain employs TRBV7-2 and TRBJ2-5, with 9 bases that match TRBD2. The CDR3 length is 14 residues. V gave up 6 bases and J gave up 1 base; unmatched junction bases: 3. Looked up from germline, CDR1 is SGHTA and CDR2 is FQGNSA. The DNA of the CDR3 is TGTGCCAGCAGTATTAGCGGGGGCCAAGAGACCCAGTACTTC. Protein sequence: CASSISGGQETQYF.

This clone was picked up one time. The rearrangement joins TRBV30 to TRBJ1-1; D possibly corresponds to TRBD1 (6 bases). There are 15 residues in the CDR3. The V and J ends lost 0 bases and 0 bases respectively, with 11 bases between them. Germline V gene lookup returns CDR1 GTSNPN and CDR2 SVGIG (reference sequence). Written as DNA, the CDR3 is TGTGCCTGGAGTGTAGGGGGGGGCATGAACACTGAAGCTTTCTTT. It is translated as CAWSVGGGMNTEAFF.

This clone appeared a single time. The chain carries TRBV5-1 and TRBJ2-3, with 8 bases identical to TRBD2. The CDR3 spans 14 residues. With 0 bases clipped from V and 6 bases from J, the junction kept 3 bases outside the gene matches. CDR1 and CDR2 from the germline V gene are SGHRS and YFSETQ. The CDR3 protein is CASSLELAVDTQYF. In DNA, the CDR3 is TGCGCCAGCAGCTTGGAACTAGCGGTGGATACGCAGTATTTT. The full variable domain, its missing parts supplied by reference TRBV5-1 and TRBJ2-3, is KAGVTQTPRYLIKTRGQQVTLSCSPISGHRSVSWYQQTPGQGLQFLFEYFSETQRNKGNFPGRFSGRQFSNSRSEMNVSTLELGDSALYLCASSLELAVDTQYFGPGTRLTVL.

This clone was counted between two and nine times. This chain joins TRBV7-3 and TRBJ2-5; D not resolved. CDR3 length: 13 amino acids. V lost 3 bases and J 1 base, leaving 6 bases between the germline ends. The V gene's germline CDR1 is SGHTA and CDR2 FQGTGA. For the CDR3, the DNA is TGTGCCAGCAGCTTCGGTAGCCAAGAGACCCAGTACTTC. Translation: CASSFGSQETQYF.

The V gene is TRBV7-3, the J gene TRBJ2-3; TRBD2 aligns across 9 bases. J was trimmed by 4 bases and V by 6 bases; bases with no gene match: 5. The CDR3 length is 14 residues. Germline assignment: CDR1 SGHTA and CDR2 FQGTGA. The CDR3 here is CASSAGGRADTQYF. The CDR3 DNA follows: TGTGCCAGCAGTGCGGGGGGGCGGGCAGATACGCAGTATTTT. The entire variable domain, with the rest obtained from reference TRBV7-3 and TRBJ2-3, is as follows: GAGVSQTPSNKVTEKGKYVELRCDPISGHTALYWYRQSLGQGPEFLIYFQGTGAADDSGLPNDRFFAVRPEGSVSTLKIQRTERGDSAVYLCASSAGGRADTQYFGPGTRLTVL.

The V call is TRBV11-2, the J call TRBJ2-1; D uncertain. The CDR3 runs to 15 residues. V lost 1 base and J 0 bases, leaving 7 bases between the germline ends. Germline values: CDR1 SGHAT, CDR2 FQNNGV. CDR3 sequence (DNA): TGTGCCAGCAGCTTAGTGAAGAGCTCCTACAATGAGCAGTTCTTC. Translation: CASSLVKSSYNEQFF.

Note on this clone: Mismatch with germline at one junction end may stem from a read error. The chain has TRBV9 and TRBJ2-7; a possible D gene is TRBD2 (6 bases). This CDR3 spans 19 amino acids. CDR1 is SGDLS, CDR2 YYNGEE, per germline. The CDR3 nucleotides are TGTGCCAGCAGCGTAGCCTCAGAGGGAGCTAGCGCCTACCCCTACGGGCAGTACTTC. Protein sequence: CASSVASEGASAYPYGQYF.

The sample holds one count of this clone. The chain links TRBV29-1 to TRBJ1-2; tentatively, D is TRBD1 (6 bases). Germline loops: CDR1 SQVTM, CDR2 ANQGSEA. There are 13 residues in the CDR3. V gave up 0 bases and J gave up 2 bases, with 7 bases separating them. CDR3 bases: TGCAGCGTTGAAGATAGGGGGAACTATGGCTACACCTTC. The encoded protein is CSVEDRGNYGYTF.

The chain is built from TRBV10-2 and TRBJ2-7; 10 positions match TRBD2. After removal of 3 bases from V and 3 bases from J, the junction contained 2 bases not matched to a gene. This CDR3 is built from 14 residues. CDR1 and CDR2 (germline): WSHSY, SAAADI. CDR3: CASSEAGGHYEQYF. The CDR3 DNA reads as TGCGCCAGCAGTGAAGCGGGGGGGCACTACGAGCAGTACTTC.